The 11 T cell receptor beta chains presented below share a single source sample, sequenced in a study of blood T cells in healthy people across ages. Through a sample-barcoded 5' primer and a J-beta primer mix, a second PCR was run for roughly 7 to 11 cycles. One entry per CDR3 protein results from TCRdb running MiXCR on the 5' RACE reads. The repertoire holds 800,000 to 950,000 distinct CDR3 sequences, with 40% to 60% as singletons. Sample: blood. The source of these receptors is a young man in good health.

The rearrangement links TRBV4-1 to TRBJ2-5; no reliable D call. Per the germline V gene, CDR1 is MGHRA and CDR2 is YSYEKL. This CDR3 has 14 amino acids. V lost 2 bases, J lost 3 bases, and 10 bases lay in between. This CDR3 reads CASSQNKAEETQYF. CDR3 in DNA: TGCGCCAGCAGCCAAAATAAGGCGGAAGAGACCCAGTACTTC.

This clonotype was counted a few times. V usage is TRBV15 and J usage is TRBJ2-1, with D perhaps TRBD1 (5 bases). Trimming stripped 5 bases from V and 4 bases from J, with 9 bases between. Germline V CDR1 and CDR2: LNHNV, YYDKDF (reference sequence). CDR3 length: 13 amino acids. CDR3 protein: CATSARVYNEQFF. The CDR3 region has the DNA TGTGCCACCAGCGCCAGGGTTTACAATGAGCAGTTCTTC.

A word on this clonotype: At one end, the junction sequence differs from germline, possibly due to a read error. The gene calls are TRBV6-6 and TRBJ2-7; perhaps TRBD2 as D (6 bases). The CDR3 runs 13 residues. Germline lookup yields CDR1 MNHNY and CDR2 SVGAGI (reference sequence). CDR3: CASTYVTSSEQYF. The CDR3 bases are TGTGCCAGCACTTACGTGACTAGTTCCGAGCAGTACTTC.

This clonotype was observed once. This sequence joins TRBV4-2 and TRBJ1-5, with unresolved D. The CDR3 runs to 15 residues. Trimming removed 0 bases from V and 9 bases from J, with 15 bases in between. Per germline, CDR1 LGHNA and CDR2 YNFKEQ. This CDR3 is CASSQDGREQGPQHF. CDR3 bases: TGTGCCAGCAGCCAAGATGGGAGGGAGCAAGGGCCCCAGCATTTT.

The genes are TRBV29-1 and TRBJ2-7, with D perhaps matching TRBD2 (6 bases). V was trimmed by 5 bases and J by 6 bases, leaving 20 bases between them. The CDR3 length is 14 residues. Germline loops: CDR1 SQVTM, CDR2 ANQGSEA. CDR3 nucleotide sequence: TGCAGCGTTCGGGACCGCGCGGGATGGGGCGAGCAGTACTTC. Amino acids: CSVRDRAGWGEQYF.

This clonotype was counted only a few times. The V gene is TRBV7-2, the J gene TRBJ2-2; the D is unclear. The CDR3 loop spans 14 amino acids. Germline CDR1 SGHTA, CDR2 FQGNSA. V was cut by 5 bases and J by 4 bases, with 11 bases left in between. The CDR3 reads CASSPGRTTGELFF. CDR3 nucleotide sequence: TGTGCCAGCAGCCCCGGACGTACCACCGGGGAGCTGTTTTTT.

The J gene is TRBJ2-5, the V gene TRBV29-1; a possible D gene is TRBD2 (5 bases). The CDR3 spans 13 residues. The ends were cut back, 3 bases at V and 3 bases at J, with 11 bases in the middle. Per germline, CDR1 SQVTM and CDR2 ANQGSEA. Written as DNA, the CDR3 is TGCAGCGTTGAGCGGGCAGGAAAAGAGACCCAGTACTTC. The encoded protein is CSVERAGKETQYF. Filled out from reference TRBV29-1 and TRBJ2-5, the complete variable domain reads SAVISQKPSRDICQRGTSLTIQCQVDSQVTMMFWYRQQPGQSLTLIATANQGSEATYESGFVIDKFPISRPNLTFSTLTVSNMSPEDSSIYLCSVERAGKETQYFGPGTRLLVL.

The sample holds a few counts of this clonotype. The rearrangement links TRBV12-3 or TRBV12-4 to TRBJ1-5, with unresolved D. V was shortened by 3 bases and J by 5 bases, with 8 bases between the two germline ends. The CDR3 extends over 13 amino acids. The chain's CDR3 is CASSFSGHQPQHF. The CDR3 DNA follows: TGTGCCAGCAGTTTTTCGGGTCATCAGCCCCAGCATTTT.

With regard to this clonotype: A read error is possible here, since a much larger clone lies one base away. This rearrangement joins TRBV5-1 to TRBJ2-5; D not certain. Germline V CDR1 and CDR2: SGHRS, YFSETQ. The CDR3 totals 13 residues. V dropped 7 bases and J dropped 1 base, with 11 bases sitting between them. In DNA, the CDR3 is TGCGCCAGCGGCGAAGGGTCCCAAGAGACCCAGTACTTC. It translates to CASGEGSQETQYF.

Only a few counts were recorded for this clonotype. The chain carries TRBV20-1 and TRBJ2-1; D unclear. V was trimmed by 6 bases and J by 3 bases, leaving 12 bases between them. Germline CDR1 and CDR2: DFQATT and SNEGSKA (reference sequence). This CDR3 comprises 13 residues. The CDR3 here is CSAAPDRYNEQFF. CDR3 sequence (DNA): TGCAGTGCCGCCCCCGACCGCTACAATGAGCAGTTCTTC.

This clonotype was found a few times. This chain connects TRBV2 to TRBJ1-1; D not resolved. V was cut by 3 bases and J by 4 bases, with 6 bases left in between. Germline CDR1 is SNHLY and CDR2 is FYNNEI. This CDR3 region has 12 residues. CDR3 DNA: TGTGCCAGCAGTGACGGCTTCACTGAAGCTTTCTTT. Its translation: CASSDGFTEAFF.